These 30 T cell receptor beta chains were sequenced from one sample in a study of read filtering for tumor transcriptome and immune sequencing. This library used around 400 ng RNA and molecular barcoded adaptors spanning alpha/delta and beta/gamma chains. TCRdb called the reads again in MiXCR, with one record for every CDR3 protein. The sample lists approximately 59,000 distinct CDR3 sequences, around 12% occurring once. Input material: a population of CD138-negative cells sorted from bone marrow. These TCRs come from a donor aged 40 or older with multiple myeloma.

Ten or more counts support this clonotype. The rearrangement joins TRBV7-6 to TRBJ1-2, with D possibly TRBD1 on 6 matching bases. Germline CDR1 SGHVS, CDR2 FNYEAQ. The CDR3 has 14 residues. Trimming left V 3 bases short and J 0 bases short, with 8 bases between. The chain's CDR3 is CASSLDRSNYGYTF. CDR3 nucleotides: TGTGCCAGCAGCTTGGACAGATCTAACTATGGCTACACCTTC.

This clonotype was recorded at least ten times. The chain has TRBV6-1 and TRBJ2-5; D gene uncertain. Germline loops: CDR1 MNHNS, CDR2 SASEGT. V lost 8 bases, J lost 2 bases, and 9 bases lay in between. This CDR3 spans 12 amino acids. Here the CDR3 reads CASGRIQETQYF. CDR3 in DNA: TGTGCCAGCGGGCGGATTCAAGAGACCCAGTACTTC.

This clonotype was found many times. V usage is TRBV7-2 and J usage is TRBJ1-5; the match to TRBD1 covers 8 bases. The CDR3 is made up of 13 amino acids. J was trimmed by 7 bases and V by 6 bases; bases with no gene match: 5. Germline CDR1 and CDR2: SGHTA and FQGNSA. CDR3: CASRSQGEQPQHF. CDR3 in DNA: TGTGCCAGCAGATCACAGGGGGAACAGCCCCAGCATTTT.

This clonotype was recorded many times. The chain recombines TRBV11-2 with TRBJ2-1; perhaps TRBD2 as D (6 bases). The V gene lost 4 bases and the J gene lost 8 bases, with 15 bases spanning the gap. Germline CDR1 is SGHAT and CDR2 is FQNNGV. This CDR3 contains 14 residues. CDR3 in DNA: TGTGCCAGCAGCTCTCGGCTGGCGGGGCATGAGCAGTTCTTC. It is translated as CASSSRLAGHEQFF.

This clonotype was observed at least ten times. The chain links TRBV20-1 to TRBJ2-3; 7 bases fit TRBD2. Per the germline V gene, CDR1 is DFQATT and CDR2 is SNEGSKA (reference sequence). The CDR3 is 16 residues long. The V and J ends lost 5 bases and 0 bases, in that order; junction bases with no gene match: 11. CDR3 in amino acids: CSALQTSSSSTDTQYF. CDR3 DNA sequence: TGCAGTGCTCTACAGACTAGCTCTTCTAGCACAGATACGCAGTATTTT.

This clonotype appeared many times. The CDR3 coding sequence is TGCGCCAGCAGCGGATCCGGGACAGGGTATGAGCAGTACTTC. Translating gives CASSGSGTGYEQYF. V usage is TRBV5-1 and J usage is TRBJ2-7; 9 positions agree with TRBD1. Looked up from germline, CDR1 is SGHRS and CDR2 is YFSETQ. The CDR3 spans 14 residues. Trimming at V came to 4 bases and at J to 7 bases, leaving 9 bases not matched to a gene.

This clonotype was counted at least ten times. CDR3 in amino acids: CASRGADGRETQYF. The CDR3 region has the DNA TGTGCCAGCAGGGGCGCGGATGGGAGGGAGACCCAGTACTTC. The rearrangement links TRBV6-2 or TRBV6-3 to TRBJ2-5; D perhaps matches TRBD2 (6 bases). Trimming pared 6 bases from V and 5 bases from J, leaving 16 bases between. Germline values: CDR1 MNHEY, CDR2 SVGEGT. The CDR3 runs to 14 residues.

On this clonotype: This could be a read error, since a much larger clone is one nucleotide away. The CDR3 DNA reads TGCGCCAGCAGCCGGGGCGGGGGCGACTATGGCTACACCTTC. It is translated as CASSRGGGDYGYTF. V usage is TRBV5-1 and J usage is TRBJ1-2; TRBD1 might be the D (6 bases). The CDR3 has 14 residues. CDR1 and CDR2 from the germline V gene are SGHRS and YFSETQ. Trimming shortened V by 4 bases and J by 3 bases, and 13 bases separated the two germline ends.

This clonotype has at least ten counts. This sequence joins TRBV4-1 and TRBJ1-6, with D possibly matching TRBD1 (6 bases). The CDR3 spans 17 residues. Per germline, CDR1 MGHRA and CDR2 YSYEKL. The ends were cut back, 4 bases at V and 0 bases at J, with 13 bases in the middle. The CDR3 reads CASSLRDISSYNSPLHF. In DNA, the CDR3 is TGCGCCAGCAGCCTCCGGGACATAAGCTCCTATAATTCACCCCTCCACTTT.

This clonotype was seen ten or more times. The chain recombines TRBV7-8 with TRBJ1-1; D is uncertain. CDR1 is SGHVS and CDR2 is FQNEAQ in the germline V gene. CDR3 length: 13 residues. The V end was cut by 1 base, the J end by 11 bases, with 14 bases between. CDR3: CASSLDHAVEAFF. The CDR3, as DNA: TGTGCCAGCAGCTTAGATCATGCGGTTGAGGCTTTCTTT.

By share, this clonotype counts as medium-sized. The chain employs TRBV6-1 and TRBJ1-1; D is undetermined. Germline V gives CDR1 MNHNS, CDR2 SASEGT. The CDR3 consists of 13 residues. V was clipped by 4 bases and J by 4 bases, with 10 bases between them. The CDR3 bases are TGTGCCAGCAGTGTCCGGGTGGCCACTGAAGCTTTCTTT. Amino acid sequence: CASSVRVATEAFF.

This clonotype was seen ten or more times. The chain couples TRBV20-1 to TRBJ2-5; TRBD2 agrees at 8 bases. This CDR3 region has 15 residues. Germline CDR1 is DFQATT and CDR2 is SNEGSKA (reference sequence). The V segment lost 6 bases and the J segment 0 bases; nucleotides outside the gene matches: 9. CDR3 protein: CSALPQRGNQETQYF. The CDR3 DNA is TGCAGTGCCCTCCCCCAGCGGGGGAACCAAGAGACCCAGTACTTC.

This clonotype was observed a handful of times. This chain joins TRBV6-5 and TRBJ1-5, with TRBD1 identical over 7 bases. Trimming took 7 bases from V and 12 from J; bases not matched to a gene: 12. There are 13 residues in the CDR3. CDR1 MNHEY and CDR2 SVGAGI come from the germline V gene. CDR3 nucleotides: TGTGCCAGCACCCCCACCCTGGGACAGAGCCAGCATTTT. Translated, it gives CASTPTLGQSQHF.

Ten or more counts support this clonotype. The V gene is TRBV20-1, the J gene TRBJ2-6; either TRBD1 or TRBD2 may supply D (5 bases each). Germline values: CDR1 DFQATT, CDR2 SNEGSKA (reference sequence). The length of the CDR3 is 17 residues. V was clipped by 1 base and J by 2 bases, with 15 bases between them. CDR3 bases: TGCAGTGCTAGAGTTTGGGACGGATCTACTGGGGCCAACGTCCTGACTTTC. Its protein product is CSARVWDGSTGANVLTF.

This clonotype showed up many times. The chain is built from TRBV6-5 and TRBJ1-1; a weak D match, TRBD1 (6 bases). CDR1 MNHEY and CDR2 SVGAGI come from the germline V gene. V lost 5 bases to trimming and J lost 4 bases, with 14 bases between them. The CDR3 length is 14 residues. This CDR3 is CASSLNRGATEAFF. Here the CDR3 DNA reads TGTGCCAGCAGTCTTAACCGGGGGGCCACTGAAGCTTTCTTT.

V gene TRBV7-9 combines with J gene TRBJ2-3, with no clear D. Germline CDR1 is SEHNR and CDR2 is FQNEAQ (reference sequence). This CDR3 has 14 residues. Between the trimmed V and J ends, which lost 1 base and 8 bases, there was a span of 13 bases. CDR3 protein: CASSLGDPLGTQYF. CDR3 DNA: TGTGCCAGCAGCTTAGGGGATCCGTTGGGTACGCAGTATTTT.

This clonotype has more than one count but fewer than ten. The chain combines TRBV27 with TRBJ2-7, with TRBD1 identical over 7 bases. The CDR3 runs to 15 residues. Germline values: CDR1 MNHEY, CDR2 SMNVEV (reference sequence). The trim removed 6 bases at V and 3 bases at J, leaving 11 bases unmatched. CDR3 sequence: CASRMVAGQVYEQYF. DNA for the CDR3: TGTGCCAGCAGGATGGTTGCCGGACAGGTCTACGAGCAGTACTTC.

This clonotype appeared many times. The chain combines TRBV28 with TRBJ2-2, with D perhaps matching TRBD1 (5 bases). Trimming stripped 6 bases from V and 1 base from J, with 9 bases between. CDR1 is MDHEN, CDR2 SYDVKM, per germline. The CDR3 length is 14 residues. The CDR3 loop reads CASSPGQNTGELFF. The CDR3, as DNA: TGTGCCAGCAGCCCAGGACAGAACACCGGGGAGCTGTTTTTT.

At least ten counts were recorded for this clonotype. The genes are TRBV6-5 and TRBJ1-2; 9 bases match TRBD1. J lost 8 bases, V lost 6 bases, and 7 bases had no gene match. The length of the CDR3 is 13 residues. Germline V lookup: CDR1 MNHEY, CDR2 SVGAGI. The DNA for the CDR3 is TGTGCCAGCAGCTGGACAGGGGATTACGGCTACACCTTC. Translated: CASSWTGDYGYTF.

This clonotype was recorded at least ten times. The chain links TRBV13 to TRBJ2-5; D possibly corresponds to TRBD2 (5 bases). The CDR3 is made up of 12 amino acids. The V end was cut by 7 bases, the J end by 5 bases, with 11 bases between. Germline loops: CDR1 PRHDT, CDR2 FYEKMQ (reference sequence). CDR3 region: CASNRGRETQYF. CDR3 nucleotides: TGTGCCAGCAATCGCGGGCGGGAGACCCAGTACTTC.

There are many counts of this clonotype. Here the CDR3 reads CASSSGKGQFF. CDR3 DNA: TGTGCCAGCAGCTCAGGGAAGGGGCAGTTCTTC. This rearrangement joins TRBV7-6 to TRBJ2-1; D may be TRBD1 (5 bases). From germline, CDR1 is SGHVS and CDR2 FNYEAQ. V lost 4 bases and J lost 12, with 10 bases in between. The CDR3 covers 11 residues.

In this sample, this clonotype turned up many times. The chain carries TRBV6-5 and TRBJ1-2, with TRBD1 as a possible D gene (6 bases). CDR3 length equals 14 residues. Germline lookup yields CDR1 MNHEY and CDR2 SVGAGI. The V and J ends lost 4 bases and 7 bases respectively, with 16 bases between them. This CDR3 is CASSFGGALSGYTF. In nucleotides, the CDR3 is TGTGCCAGCAGTTTCGGGGGGGCTCTCTCTGGCTACACCTTC.

This clonotype was counted a few times. V is TRBV9 and J is TRBJ2-2; D is uncertain. Trimming removed 2 bases from V and 0 bases from J, with 8 bases in between. CDR3 length equals 15 residues. Per the germline V gene, CDR1 is SGDLS and CDR2 is YYNGEE. CDR3 bases: TGTGCCAGCAGCGTCCGCAGAGCGAACACCGGGGAGCTGTTTTTT. Protein sequence: CASSVRRANTGELFF.

This clonotype was observed a few times. The chain combines TRBV5-1 with TRBJ2-7; 7 bases line up with TRBD2. J gave up 3 bases and V 4 bases, and 7 bases lay outside the gene matches. Germline V lookup: CDR1 SGHRS, CDR2 YFSETQ. CDR3 length: 14 residues. CDR3 DNA sequence: TGCGCCAGCAGCATTGGGACTACTTACTACGAGCAGTACTTC. It codes for CASSIGTTYYEQYF.

This clonotype was seen only a few times. The chain carries TRBV6-1 and TRBJ2-1, with D unclear. Per germline, CDR1 MNHNS and CDR2 SASEGT. The CDR3 has 14 residues. The ends were cut back, 4 bases at V and 4 bases at J, with 11 bases in the middle. CDR3 loop: CASSAGFDYNEQFF. The CDR3 bases are TGTGCCAGCAGTGCCGGGTTCGATTACAATGAGCAGTTCTTC.

The table lists this clonotype with many counts. This chain links TRBV2 with TRBJ2-3; a weak D match, TRBD1 (6 bases). The CDR3 has 14 amino acids. CDR1 is SNHLY and CDR2 is FYNNEI in the germline V gene. V was shortened by 2 bases and J by 5 bases, with 11 bases between the two germline ends. The CDR3 region is CASSELVRGDTQYF. The CDR3 DNA sequence: TGTGCCAGCAGTGAACTTGTCAGGGGAGATACGCAGTATTTT. The full variable domain, completed using reference TRBV2 and TRBJ2-3, is EPEVTQTPSHQVTQMGQEVILRCVPISNHLYFYWYRQILGQKVEFLVSFYNNEISEKSEIFDDQFSVERPDGSNFTLKIRSTKLEDSAMYFCASSELVRGDTQYFGPGTRLTVL.

This clonotype has at least ten counts. The chain couples TRBV19 to TRBJ2-7; no clear D. The CDR3 extends over 14 amino acids. V was clipped by 6 bases and J by 6 bases, with 18 bases between them. Germline CDR1 reads LNHDA; CDR2 reads SQIVND (reference sequence). The CDR3: CASSRGPPTGEQYF. CDR3 DNA: TGTGCCAGTAGCCGCGGACCTCCGACGGGCGAGCAGTACTTC.

This clonotype was counted a few times. The rearrangement links TRBV4-1 to TRBJ1-5, with D possibly being TRBD1 (5 bases). The V gene's germline CDR1 is MGHRA and CDR2 YSYEKL. V was trimmed by 0 bases and J by 6 bases, leaving 9 bases between them. CDR3 length: 14 residues. The CDR3 coding sequence is TGCGCCAGCAGCCAAGATACCGGGGGTCAGCCCCAGCATTTT. Translated, it gives CASSQDTGGQPQHF.

This clonotype has at least ten counts. The chain employs TRBV20-1 and TRBJ1-5; TRBD1 matches 8 bases. The V and J ends lost 1 base and 1 base, in that order; junction bases with no gene match: 9. There are 17 residues in the CDR3. Per the germline V gene, CDR1 is DFQATT and CDR2 is SNEGSKA (reference sequence). CDR3 DNA: TGCAGTGCTAGAGGGTTAGTCTGGGACAGGAGCAATCAGCCCCAGCATTTT. The encoded protein is CSARGLVWDRSNQPQHF.

This clonotype has only a few counts. This may come from a read error, since a much larger clone is one base off. Without the conserved terminal phenylalanine or tryptophan, this CDR3 likely stems from a read error. The chain has TRBV5-6 and TRBJ2-7; D gene unclear. From germline, CDR1 is SGHDT and CDR2 YYEEEE. This CDR3 contains 11 residues. Trimming stripped 4 bases from V and 7 bases from J, with 9 bases between. This chain's CDR3 is CASSLTSEQYL. The CDR3 DNA reads TGTGCCAGCAGCCTAACGAGTGAGCAGTACTTG.